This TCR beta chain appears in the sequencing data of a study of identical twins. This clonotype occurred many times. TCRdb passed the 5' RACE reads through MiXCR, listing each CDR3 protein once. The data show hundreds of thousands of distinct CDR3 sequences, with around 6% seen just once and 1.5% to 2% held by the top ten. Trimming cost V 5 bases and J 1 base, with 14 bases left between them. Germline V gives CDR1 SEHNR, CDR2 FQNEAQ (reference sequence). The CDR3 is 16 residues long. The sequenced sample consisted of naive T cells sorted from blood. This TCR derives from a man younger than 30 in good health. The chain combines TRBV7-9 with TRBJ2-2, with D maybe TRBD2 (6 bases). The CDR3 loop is CASSTATSLNTGELFF. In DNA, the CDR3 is TGTGCCAGCAGCACTGCCACTAGCTTGAACACCGGGGAGCTGTTTTTT.